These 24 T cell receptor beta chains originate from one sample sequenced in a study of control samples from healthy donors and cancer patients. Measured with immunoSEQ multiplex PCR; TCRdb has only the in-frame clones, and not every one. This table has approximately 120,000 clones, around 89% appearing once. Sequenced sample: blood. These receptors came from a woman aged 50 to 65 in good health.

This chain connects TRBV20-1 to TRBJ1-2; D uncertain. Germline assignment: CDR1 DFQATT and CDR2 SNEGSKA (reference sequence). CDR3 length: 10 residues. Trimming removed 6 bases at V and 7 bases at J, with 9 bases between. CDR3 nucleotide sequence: TGCAGTGCCCTTGACGCTGGCTACACCTTC. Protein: CSALDAGYTF.

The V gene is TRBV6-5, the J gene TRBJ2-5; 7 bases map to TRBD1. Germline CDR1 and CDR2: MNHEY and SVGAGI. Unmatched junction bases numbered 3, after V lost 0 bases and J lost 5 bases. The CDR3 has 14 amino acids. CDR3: CASSYSTGSETQYF. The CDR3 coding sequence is TGTGCCAGCAGTTACTCGACAGGGAGTGAGACCCAGTACTTC.

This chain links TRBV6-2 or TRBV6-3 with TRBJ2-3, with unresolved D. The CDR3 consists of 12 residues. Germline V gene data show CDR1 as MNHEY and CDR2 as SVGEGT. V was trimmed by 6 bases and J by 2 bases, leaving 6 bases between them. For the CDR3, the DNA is TGTGCCAGCAGCACTAACACAGATACGCAGTATTTT. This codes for CASSTNTDTQYF.

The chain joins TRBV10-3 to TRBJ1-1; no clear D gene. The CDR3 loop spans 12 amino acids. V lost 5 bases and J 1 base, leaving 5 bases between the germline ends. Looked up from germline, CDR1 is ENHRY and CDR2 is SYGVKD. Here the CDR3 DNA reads TGTGCCATCAGTTTCGGGAACACTGAAGCTTTCTTT. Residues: CAISFGNTEAFF.

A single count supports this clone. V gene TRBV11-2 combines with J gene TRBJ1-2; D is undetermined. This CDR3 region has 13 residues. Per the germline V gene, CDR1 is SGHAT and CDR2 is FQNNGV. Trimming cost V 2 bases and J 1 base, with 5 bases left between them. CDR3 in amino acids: CASSLHRNYGYTF. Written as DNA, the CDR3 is TGTGCCAGCAGCTTACACCGTAACTATGGCTACACCTTC.

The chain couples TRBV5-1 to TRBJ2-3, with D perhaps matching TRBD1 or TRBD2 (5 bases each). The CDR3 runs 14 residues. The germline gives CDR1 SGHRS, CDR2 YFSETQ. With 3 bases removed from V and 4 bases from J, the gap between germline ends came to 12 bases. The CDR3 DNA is TGCGCCAGCAGCTCTGGGACGAACTCAGATACGCAGTATTTT. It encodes CASSSGTNSDTQYF. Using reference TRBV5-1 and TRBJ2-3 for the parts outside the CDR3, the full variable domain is KAGVTQTPRYLIKTRGQQVTLSCSPISGHRSVSWYQQTPGQGLQFLFEYFSETQRNKGNFPGRFSGRQFSNSRSEMNVSTLELGDSALYLCASSSGTNSDTQYFGPGTRLTVL.

CDR3 region: CASSAMTVMAGYTF. DNA of the CDR3: TGTGCCAGTAGTGCCATGACAGTTATGGCTGGCTACACCTTC. V gene TRBV19 combines with J gene TRBJ1-2, with D perhaps matching TRBD1 (5 bases). Germline V CDR1 and CDR2: LNHDA, SQIVND (reference sequence). The length of the CDR3 is 14 residues. V was pared by 5 bases and J by 7 bases, with 17 bases between.

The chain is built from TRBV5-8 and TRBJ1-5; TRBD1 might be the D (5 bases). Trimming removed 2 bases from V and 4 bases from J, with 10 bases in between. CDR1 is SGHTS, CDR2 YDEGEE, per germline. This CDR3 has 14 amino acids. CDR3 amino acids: CASSFGGRNQPQHF. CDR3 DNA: TGTGCCAGCAGCTTTGGGGGAAGAAATCAGCCCCAGCATTTT.

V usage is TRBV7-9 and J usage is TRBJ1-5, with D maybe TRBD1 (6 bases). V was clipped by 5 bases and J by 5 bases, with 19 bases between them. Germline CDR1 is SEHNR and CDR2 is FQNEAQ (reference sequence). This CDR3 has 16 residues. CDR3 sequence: CASSHWRGGRDQPQHF. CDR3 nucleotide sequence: TGTGCCAGCAGCCACTGGCGGGGGGGCCGAGATCAGCCCCAGCATTTT.

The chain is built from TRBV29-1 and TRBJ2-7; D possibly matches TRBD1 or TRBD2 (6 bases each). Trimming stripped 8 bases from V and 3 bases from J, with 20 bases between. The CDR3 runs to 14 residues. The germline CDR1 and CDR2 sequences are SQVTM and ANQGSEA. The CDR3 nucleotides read TGCAGCATTCAAGGAGGGGACACCAACTACGAGCAGTACTTC. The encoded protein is CSIQGGDTNYEQYF.

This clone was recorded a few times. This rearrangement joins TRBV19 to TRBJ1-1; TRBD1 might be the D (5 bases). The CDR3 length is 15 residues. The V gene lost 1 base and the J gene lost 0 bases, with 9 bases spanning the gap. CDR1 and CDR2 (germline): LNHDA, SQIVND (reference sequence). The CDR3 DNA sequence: TGTGCCAGTAGTATAGGGGCCAGGGTGAACACTGAAGCTTTCTTT. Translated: CASSIGARVNTEAFF.

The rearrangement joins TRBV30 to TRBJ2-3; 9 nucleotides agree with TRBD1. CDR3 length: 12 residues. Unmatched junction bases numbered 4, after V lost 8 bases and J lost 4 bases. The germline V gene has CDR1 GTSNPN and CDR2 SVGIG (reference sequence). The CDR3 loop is CAGGQGSDTQYF. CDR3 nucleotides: TGTGCCGGGGGACAGGGCTCAGATACGCAGTATTTT.

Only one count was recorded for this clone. The CDR3 DNA follows: TGTGCCAGCAGTTTGTACTCCTACAATGAGCAGTTCTTC. It codes for CASSLYSYNEQFF. The chain uses TRBV12-3 or TRBV12-4 and TRBJ2-1; D call uncertain. This CDR3 contains 13 residues. V dropped 3 bases and J dropped 0 bases, with 3 bases sitting between them.

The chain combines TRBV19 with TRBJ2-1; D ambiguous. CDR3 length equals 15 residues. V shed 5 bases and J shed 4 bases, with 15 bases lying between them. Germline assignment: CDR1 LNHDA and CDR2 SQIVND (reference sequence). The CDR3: CASSDPRVRYNEQFF. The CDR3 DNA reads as TGTGCCAGTAGTGATCCGCGCGTTAGGTACAATGAGCAGTTCTTC.

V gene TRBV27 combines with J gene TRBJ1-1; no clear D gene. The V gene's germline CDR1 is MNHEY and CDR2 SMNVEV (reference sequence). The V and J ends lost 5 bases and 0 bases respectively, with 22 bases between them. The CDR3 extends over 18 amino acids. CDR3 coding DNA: TGTGCCAGCAGTCCCCAGCCAGTATCGGGTGGGATGAACACTGAAGCTTTCTTT. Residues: CASSPQPVSGGMNTEAFF.

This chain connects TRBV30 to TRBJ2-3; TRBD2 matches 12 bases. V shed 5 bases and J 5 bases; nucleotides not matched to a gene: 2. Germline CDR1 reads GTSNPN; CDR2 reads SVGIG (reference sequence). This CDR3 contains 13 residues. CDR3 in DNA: TGTGCCTGGTCTAGCGGGAGGGGAGATACGCAGTATTTT. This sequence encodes CAWSSGRGDTQYF.

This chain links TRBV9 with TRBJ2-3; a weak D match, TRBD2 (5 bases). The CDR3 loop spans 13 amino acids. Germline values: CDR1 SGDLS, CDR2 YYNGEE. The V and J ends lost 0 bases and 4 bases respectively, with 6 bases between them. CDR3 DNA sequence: TGTGCCAGCAGCGTAGTCGGGGCAGATACGCAGTATTTT. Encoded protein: CASSVVGADTQYF. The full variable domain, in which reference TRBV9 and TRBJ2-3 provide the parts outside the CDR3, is DSGVTQTPKHLITATGQRVTLRCSPRSGDLSVYWYQQSLDQGLQFLIQYYNGEERAKGNILERFSAQQFPDLHSELNLSSLELGDSALYFCASSVVGADTQYFGPGTRLTVL.

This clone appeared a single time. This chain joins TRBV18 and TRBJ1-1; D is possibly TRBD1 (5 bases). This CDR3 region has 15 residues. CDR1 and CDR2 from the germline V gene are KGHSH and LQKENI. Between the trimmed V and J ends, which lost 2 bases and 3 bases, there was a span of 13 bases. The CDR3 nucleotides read TGTGCCAGCTCACCAGGGGGGGAAGGAGACACTGAAGCTTTCTTT. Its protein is CASSPGGEGDTEAFF.

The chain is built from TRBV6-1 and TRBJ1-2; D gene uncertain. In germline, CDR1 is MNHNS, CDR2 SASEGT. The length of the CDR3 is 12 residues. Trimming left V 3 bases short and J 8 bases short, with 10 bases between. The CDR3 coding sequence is TGTGCCAGCAGTGAGAGTGGCCGGGGCTACACCTTC. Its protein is CASSESGRGYTF.

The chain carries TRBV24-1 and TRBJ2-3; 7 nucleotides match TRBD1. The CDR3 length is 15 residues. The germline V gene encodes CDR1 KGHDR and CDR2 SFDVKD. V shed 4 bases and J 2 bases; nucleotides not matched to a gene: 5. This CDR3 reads CATSDPGTVTDTQYF. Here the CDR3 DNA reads TGTGCCACCAGTGACCCTGGGACAGTCACAGATACGCAGTATTTT.

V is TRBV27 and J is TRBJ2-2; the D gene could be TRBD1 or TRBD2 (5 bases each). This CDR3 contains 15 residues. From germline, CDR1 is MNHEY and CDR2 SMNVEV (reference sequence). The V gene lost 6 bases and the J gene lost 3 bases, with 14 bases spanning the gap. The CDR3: CASRCEGSYTGELFF. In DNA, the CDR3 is TGTGCCAGCAGATGTGAGGGGTCCTACACCGGGGAGCTGTTTTTT.

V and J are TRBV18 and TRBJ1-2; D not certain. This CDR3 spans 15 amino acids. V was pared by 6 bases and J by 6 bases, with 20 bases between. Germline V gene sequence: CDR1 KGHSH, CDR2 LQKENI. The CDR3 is CASSLINHHKDGYTF. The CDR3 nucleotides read TGTGCCAGCTCCCTCATCAATCACCATAAGGATGGCTACACCTTC. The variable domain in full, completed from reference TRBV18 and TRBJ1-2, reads NAGVMQNPRHLVRRRGQEARLRCSPMKGHSHVYWYRQLPEEGLKFMVYLQKENIIDESGMPKERFSAEFPKEGPSILRIQQVVRGDSAAYFCASSLINHHKDGYTFGSGTRLTVV.

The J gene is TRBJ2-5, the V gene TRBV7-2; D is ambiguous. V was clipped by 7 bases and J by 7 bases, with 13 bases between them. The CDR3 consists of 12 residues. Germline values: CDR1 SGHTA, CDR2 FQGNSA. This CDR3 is CASTVPTGTQYF. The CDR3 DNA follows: TGTGCCAGCACCGTCCCCACCGGGACCCAGTACTTC.

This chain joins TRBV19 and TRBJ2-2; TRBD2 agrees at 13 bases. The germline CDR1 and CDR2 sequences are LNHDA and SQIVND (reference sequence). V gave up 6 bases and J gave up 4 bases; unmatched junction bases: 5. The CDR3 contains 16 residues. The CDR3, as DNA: TGTGCCAGTAGGCCACTAGCGGGAGGGCTCACCGGGGAGCTGTTTTTT. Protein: CASRPLAGGLTGELFF.